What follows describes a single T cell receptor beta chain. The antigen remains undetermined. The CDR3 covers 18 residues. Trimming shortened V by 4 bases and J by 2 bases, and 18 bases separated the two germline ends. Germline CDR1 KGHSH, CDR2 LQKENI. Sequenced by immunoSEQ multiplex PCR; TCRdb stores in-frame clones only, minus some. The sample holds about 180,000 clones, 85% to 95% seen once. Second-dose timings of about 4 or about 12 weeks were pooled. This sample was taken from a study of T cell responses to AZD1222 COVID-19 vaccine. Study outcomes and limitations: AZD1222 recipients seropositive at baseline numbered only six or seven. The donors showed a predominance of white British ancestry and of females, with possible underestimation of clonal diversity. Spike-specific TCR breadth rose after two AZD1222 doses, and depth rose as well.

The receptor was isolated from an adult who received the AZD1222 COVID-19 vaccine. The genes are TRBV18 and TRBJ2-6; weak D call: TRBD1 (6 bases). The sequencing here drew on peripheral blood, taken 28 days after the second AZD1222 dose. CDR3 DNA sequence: TGTGCCAGCTCACGGGGGCAGGCTTTTCCCCCTGGGGCCAACGTCCTGACTTTC. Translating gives CASSRGQAFPPGANVLTF.